One sample yielded the 32 T cell receptor beta chains listed below, sequenced in a study of blood T cell repertoires in COVID-19. The repertoire was sequenced with immunoSEQ multiplex PCR; TCRdb's copy has only in-frame clones and lacks some. The repertoire includes about 250,000 clones, approximately 84% of them detected once, and under 2% sits in the top ten. Specimen: PBMCs or T cells enriched from blood (not recorded which). The receptors come from a middle-aged man who had recovered from COVID-19.

The chain recombines TRBV7-7 with TRBJ2-1; TRBD1 is a possible D gene (7 bases). Germline V gene sequence: CDR1 SSHAT, CDR2 FNYEAQ (reference sequence). This CDR3 is built from 13 residues. The V gene lost 2 bases and the J gene lost 10 bases, with 12 bases spanning the gap. The CDR3, as DNA: TGTGCCAGCAGCTTACCCAGGGGGGACGAGCAGTTCTTC. Its protein product is CASSLPRGDEQFF.

V gene TRBV4-3 combines with J gene TRBJ2-3, with 12 bases identical to TRBD2. Germline V lookup: CDR1 LGHNA, CDR2 YSLEER. The CDR3 consists of 19 residues. The V and J ends lost 0 bases and 3 bases, in that order; junction bases with no gene match: 10. CDR3 amino acids: CASSQDIPPSGGGTDTQYF. CDR3 sequence (DNA): TGCGCCAGCAGCCAAGATATCCCCCCTAGCGGGGGGGGGACAGATACGCAGTATTTT.

This clone has only a few counts. J is TRBJ2-5 and V is TRBV14, with D tentatively TRBD1 (5 bases). Germline V gene sequence: CDR1 SGHDN, CDR2 FVKESK. The CDR3 has 15 residues. V was pared by 6 bases and J by 5 bases, with 19 bases between. The CDR3 loop reads CASRPLGGAKETQYF. In DNA, the CDR3 is TGTGCCAGCAGGCCTTTAGGTGGGGCCAAGGAGACCCAGTACTTC.

The chain recombines TRBV5-5 with TRBJ2-3; D remains ambiguous. Germline loops: CDR1 SGHKS, CDR2 YYEKEE (reference sequence). The CDR3 runs to 15 residues. Trimming removed 2 bases at V and 1 base at J, with 11 bases between. CDR3 in amino acids: CASSFTTVGTDTQYF. Written as DNA, the CDR3 is TGTGCCAGCAGCTTTACAACCGTCGGCACAGATACGCAGTATTTT.

Of note for this clone: Other nucleotide sequences from this sample produce the same CDR3. The J gene is TRBJ2-5, the V gene TRBV5-1; 8 bases line up with TRBD2. Germline V gene data show CDR1 as SGHRS and CDR2 as YFSETQ. The CDR3 loop spans 15 amino acids. V lost 0 bases and J lost 2; bases outside the gene matches: 3. CDR3: CASSLASGGQETQYF. Written as DNA, the CDR3 is TGCGCCAGCAGCTTGGCCAGCGGGGGACAAGAGACCCAGTACTTC.

The V gene is TRBV11-2, the J gene TRBJ2-7, with D possibly TRBD2 on 6 matching bases. The V gene's germline CDR1 is SGHAT and CDR2 FQNNGV. The CDR3 covers 15 residues. V lost 7 bases and J lost 5, with 21 bases in between. CDR3 coding DNA: TGTGCCAGCACCCTCGATCGACTAGTCTTCAACGAGCAGTACTTC. It codes for CASTLDRLVFNEQYF.

CDR3 DNA: TGTGCCAGCAGCCAAAGGCAGGGGTACGAGCAGTACTTC. This gives the protein CASSQRQGYEQYF. J is TRBJ2-7 and V is TRBV7-9; a possible D gene is TRBD1 (6 bases). The germline V gene encodes CDR1 SEHNR and CDR2 FQNEAQ (reference sequence). This CDR3 has 13 residues. V was cut by 5 bases and J by 4 bases, with 12 bases left in between. Looking up the rest from reference TRBV7-9 and TRBJ2-7 gives the full variable domain: DTGVSQNPRHKITKRGQNVTFRCDPISEHNRLYWYRQTLGQGPEFLTYFQNEAQLEKSRLLSDRFSAERPKGSFSTLEIQRTEQGDSAMYLCASSQRQGYEQYFGPGTRLTVT.

The chain employs TRBV7-9 and TRBJ1-5, with 8 bases fitting TRBD1. This CDR3 has 15 residues. J gave up 6 bases and V 4 bases, and 8 bases lay outside the gene matches. The germline V gene encodes CDR1 SEHNR and CDR2 FQNEAQ (reference sequence). The CDR3 DNA reads TGTGCCAGCAGCTCAAGCAGGGGGCCCCTTCAGCCCCAGCATTTT. Translating gives CASSSSRGPLQPQHF.

This rearrangement joins TRBV2 to TRBJ1-6; 7 bases align to TRBD1. There are 15 residues in the CDR3. The J segment lost 0 bases and the V segment lost 6 bases, leaving 2 bases of the junction unmatched. CDR1 and CDR2 from the germline V gene are SNHLY and FYNNEI. The DNA of the CDR3 is TGTGCCAGCAGCGGGGACAGCTCCTATAATTCACCCCTCCACTTT. Translation gives CASSGDSSYNSPLHF. Based on the CDR3 plus reference TRBV2 and TRBJ1-6, the full variable domain is EPEVTQTPSHQVTQMGQEVILRCVPISNHLYFYWYRQILGQKVEFLVSFYNNEISEKSEIFDDQFSVERPDGSNFTLKIRSTKLEDSAMYFCASSGDSSYNSPLHFGNGTRLTVT.

This rearrangement joins TRBV3-1 (or the pseudogene TRBV3-2) to TRBJ2-5; 9 bases match TRBD2. Germline loops: CDR1 LGHDT, CDR2 YNNKEL (reference sequence). The CDR3 runs to 15 residues. Trimming cost V 6 bases and J 4 bases; bases outside gene matches: 9. The CDR3 DNA is TGTGCCAGCAGGCCGAGGGGTAGCGGGGGAGAGACCCAGTACTTC. This translates into CASRPRGSGGETQYF.

The V gene is TRBV4-2, the J gene TRBJ2-1, with 12 bases identical to TRBD2. Germline trimming cut 1 base from V and 8 bases from J; bases unmatched to any gene: 12. In germline, CDR1 is LGHNA, CDR2 YNFKEQ. The CDR3 consists of 18 residues. The CDR3 DNA is TGTGCCAGCAGCCAAGGGCCGCTAGCGGGGGGGCCCTCTTATGAGCAGTTCTTC. It yields the protein CASSQGPLAGGPSYEQFF.

The rearrangement links TRBV4-1 to TRBJ2-1, with D maybe TRBD2 (5 bases). The CDR3 has 13 amino acids. Trimming shortened V by 1 base and J by 10 bases, and 11 bases separated the two germline ends. Germline CDR1 MGHRA, CDR2 YSYEKL. CDR3 loop: CASSQVVLAEQFF. CDR3 bases: TGCGCCAGCAGCCAAGTAGTTCTAGCCGAGCAGTTCTTC.

The chain has TRBV7-3 and TRBJ2-3; D gene ambiguous. This CDR3 spans 14 amino acids. Per the germline V gene, CDR1 is SGHTA and CDR2 is FQGTGA. V was pared by 5 bases and J by 7 bases, with 16 bases between. In nucleotides, the CDR3 is TGTGCCAGCAGCGCCTACCTCCCCCCCAATACGCAGTATTTT. Amino acids: CASSAYLPPNTQYF.

The chain joins TRBV28 to TRBJ2-2, with 11 bases aligning to TRBD2. CDR3 length: 15 residues. V shed 5 bases, J shed 8 bases, and the junction held 7 bases outside the gene matches. From germline, CDR1 is MDHEN and CDR2 SYDVKM. CDR3 sequence reads: CASSRGTSGGGELFF. The CDR3 bases are TGTGCCAGCAGTAGAGGGACTAGCGGTGGGGGGGAGCTGTTTTTT.

Turning to this clone: The sample holds other DNA sequences that translate to the same CDR3. This sequence joins TRBV18 and TRBJ1-2, with TRBD1 matching 9 bases. Germline V gives CDR1 KGHSH, CDR2 LQKENI. J was trimmed by 5 bases and V by 2 bases; bases with no gene match: 0. This CDR3 comprises 13 residues. In DNA, the CDR3 is TGTGCCAGCTCACCAGGACAGGGGTATGGCTACACCTTC. Its translation is CASSPGQGYGYTF.

The J gene is TRBJ2-7, the V gene TRBV6-2 or TRBV6-3; 8 nucleotides line up with TRBD2. CDR3 length: 17 residues. Germline values: CDR1 MNHEY, CDR2 SVGEGT. With V trimmed by 4 bases and J by 4 bases, 15 bases remained unmatched. The CDR3 region is CASSWPPRLAGGYEQYF. In nucleotides, the CDR3 is TGTGCCAGCAGTTGGCCCCCCAGGCTAGCGGGTGGTTACGAGCAGTACTTC.

This chain uses TRBV5-4 with TRBJ2-1, with D possibly matching TRBD2 (6 bases). The CDR3 runs 13 residues. The V and J ends lost 1 base and 6 bases respectively, with 8 bases between them. CDR1 is SGHNT, CDR2 YYREEE, per germline (reference sequence). The CDR3 nucleotides read TGTGCCAGCAGCTTGCAGGGAGGCAATGAGCAGTTCTTC. Protein product: CASSLQGGNEQFF.

The rearrangement uses TRBV4-2 and TRBJ1-4, with D tentatively TRBD1 (6 bases). In germline, CDR1 is LGHNA, CDR2 YNFKEQ. Trimming removed 1 base at V and 6 bases at J, with 12 bases between. The CDR3 is made up of 15 amino acids. For the CDR3, the DNA is TGTGCCAGCAGCCAAGGGGGGCAGGGCGATGAAAAACTGTTTTTT. Translated, it gives CASSQGGQGDEKLFF.

The J gene is TRBJ1-2, the V gene TRBV28; D is uncertain. Trimming removed 3 bases at V and 7 bases at J, with 15 bases between. The germline CDR1 and CDR2 sequences are MDHEN and SYDVKM. This CDR3 comprises 14 residues. CDR3 residues: CASSFTRRVGGYTF. CDR3 sequence (DNA): TGTGCCAGCAGTTTCACCCGGAGGGTAGGTGGCTACACCTTC.

This chain connects TRBV10-3 to TRBJ1-6; maybe TRBD1 (5 bases). The V end lost 3 bases, the J end lost 8 bases, and 14 bases lay between the germline ends. The germline gives CDR1 ENHRY, CDR2 SYGVKD. The CDR3 length is 15 residues. The CDR3 here is CAISDSRGGDSPLHF. The CDR3 DNA is TGTGCCATCAGTGATTCGAGGGGAGGGGATTCACCCCTCCACTTT.

The chain uses TRBV9 and TRBJ2-3; D is ambiguous. V was shortened by 1 base and J by 5 bases, with 8 bases between the two germline ends. The CDR3 sequence is 13 residues long. Germline V gene lookup returns CDR1 SGDLS and CDR2 YYNGEE. CDR3 in amino acids: CASSVTRQDTQYF. The CDR3 region has the DNA TGTGCCAGCAGCGTAACCAGGCAAGATACGCAGTATTTT.

This clone was counted only a few times. This sequence joins TRBV30 and TRBJ1-5; D remains unclear. CDR1 and CDR2 from the germline V gene are GTSNPN and SVGIG (reference sequence). The CDR3 is 13 residues long. Deletions cut 1 base from V and 4 bases from J, with 8 bases between. The CDR3 nucleotides read TGTGCCTGGAGTGGAGGGAGAAATCAGCCCCAGCATTTT. Its translation is CAWSGGRNQPQHF. Drawing the rest from reference TRBV30 and TRBJ1-5, the complete variable domain is SQTIHQWPATLVQPVGSPLSLECTVEGTSNPNLYWYRQAAGRGLQLLFYSVGIGQISSEVPQNLSASRPQDRQFILSSKKLLLSDSGFYLCAWSGGRNQPQHFGDGTRLSIL.

J is TRBJ1-5 and V is TRBV4-1; no firm D call. CDR1 and CDR2 (germline): MGHRA, YSYEKL. The CDR3 runs to 16 residues. V was cut by 2 bases and J by 5 bases, with 16 bases left in between. For the CDR3, the DNA is TGCGCCAGCAGCCAATCCTTGTTAGATGTGGATCAGCCCCAGCATTTT. Protein product: CASSQSLLDVDQPQHF.

V usage is TRBV19 and J usage is TRBJ2-7, with TRBD2 matching 7 bases. The CDR3 sequence is 15 residues long. The trim removed 6 bases at V and 0 bases at J, leaving 8 bases unmatched. Germline V gives CDR1 LNHDA, CDR2 SQIVND (reference sequence). The CDR3 loop is CASRKGTTSSYEQYF. The CDR3, as DNA: TGTGCCAGTAGGAAAGGGACTACCAGCTCCTACGAGCAGTACTTC.

This clone was seen only a few times. The chain uses TRBV5-8 and TRBJ2-7, with 9 bases lining up with TRBD2. The trim removed 4 bases at V and 4 bases at J, leaving 9 bases unmatched. Looked up from germline, CDR1 is SGHTS and CDR2 is YDEGEE. The CDR3 contains 15 residues. CDR3 protein: CASSPRRLAGYEQYF. CDR3 in DNA: TGTGCCAGCAGCCCCCGGAGGCTAGCGGGATACGAGCAGTACTTC.

The chain combines TRBV19 with TRBJ1-6; D gene ambiguous. V lost 3 bases and J lost 14, with 20 bases in between. Germline assignment: CDR1 LNHDA and CDR2 SQIVND (reference sequence). The CDR3 spans 15 residues. CDR3 DNA sequence: TGTGCCAGTAGTATGAAACAGACCTACATCTCGGCCCTCCACTTT. This translates into CASSMKQTYISALHF.

The rearrangement links TRBV18 to TRBJ2-4, with 9 bases aligning to TRBD1. The V and J ends lost 5 bases and 0 bases, in that order; junction bases with no gene match: 17. The CDR3 totals 20 residues. CDR1 and CDR2 (germline): KGHSH, LQKENI. The DNA of the CDR3 is TGTGCCAGCTCATCACTTCCCGGGACAGGGATTCCACTAGCCAAAAACATTCAGTACTTC. This gives the protein CASSSLPGTGIPLAKNIQYF.

V gene TRBV2 combines with J gene TRBJ2-7, with D possibly matching TRBD1 (6 bases). Between the trimmed V and J ends, which lost 6 bases and 4 bases, there was a span of 19 bases. Germline lookup yields CDR1 SNHLY and CDR2 FYNNEI. The CDR3 is made up of 15 amino acids. CDR3 nucleotides: TGTGCCAGCAGGACCTACAGGGAACCTGGGTACGAGCAGTACTTC. Amino acid sequence: CASRTYREPGYEQYF.

The V and J genes are TRBV4-1 and TRBJ2-5; D may be TRBD2 (6 bases). Trimming pared 1 base from V and 3 bases from J, leaving 18 bases between. Germline-derived CDR1 and CDR2 are MGHRA and YSYEKL. The CDR3 has 17 amino acids. CDR3 in amino acids: CASSQGYSRGEKETQYF. The CDR3 bases are TGCGCCAGCAGCCAAGGATACTCGCGGGGCGAGAAAGAGACCCAGTACTTC.

The chain combines TRBV27 with TRBJ2-5; D remains ambiguous. CDR1 and CDR2 (germline): MNHEY, SMNVEV (reference sequence). This CDR3 has 13 amino acids. V gave up 10 bases and J gave up 5 bases, with 17 bases separating them. CDR3 DNA: TGTGCCACCCCGAGAGCCTTTAGCGAGACCCAGTACTTC. Residues: CATPRAFSETQYF.

The chain employs TRBV7-6 and TRBJ2-1; 12 bases fit TRBD2. This CDR3 spans 16 amino acids. Germline loops: CDR1 SGHVS, CDR2 FNYEAQ. The V gene end was trimmed by 5 bases and the J gene end by 6 bases; junction bases not matched to a gene: 8. The CDR3 DNA is TGTGCCAGCAGCCTTCGGACTAGCGGGATCAGCAATGAGCAGTTCTTC. Translation: CASSLRTSGISNEQFF.

The chain carries TRBV4-1 and TRBJ1-1, with 11 positions matching TRBD1. The CDR3 sequence is 16 residues long. Germline lookup yields CDR1 MGHRA and CDR2 YSYEKL. J gave up 3 bases and V 5 bases, and 8 bases lay outside the gene matches. CDR3 coding DNA: TGCGCCAGCAGCGGAAGGACAGGGGGCTTGTACACTGAAGCTTTCTTT. Residues: CASSGRTGGLYTEAFF.